The 20 T cell receptor beta chains in this list originate from one sample, sequenced in a study of T cell responses to AZD1222 COVID-19 vaccine. Sequencing was performed with immunoSEQ multiplex PCR; in TCRdb, only in-frame clones are kept and a portion is missing. The table lists about 120,000 clones, about 92% of them singletons. Here the sequenced sample was peripheral blood, taken on day 0 of AZD1222 vaccination. The receptors derive from an adult in good health.

The rearrangement links TRBV7-2 to TRBJ2-1; D not certain. The CDR3 runs to 14 residues. CDR1 and CDR2 (germline): SGHTA, FQGNSA. V was cut by 1 base and J by 0 bases, with 4 bases left in between. CDR3 residues: CASSLDSSYNEQFF. The CDR3 DNA reads TGTGCCAGCAGCTTAGACAGCTCCTACAATGAGCAGTTCTTC.

The V gene is TRBV11-2, the J gene TRBJ1-6; TRBD1 agrees at 7 bases. The CDR3 spans 15 residues. V shed 6 bases and J 7 bases; nucleotides not matched to a gene: 9. The germline V gene encodes CDR1 SGHAT and CDR2 FQNNGV. The CDR3 protein is CASSHRGTANSPLHF. In DNA, the CDR3 is TGTGCCAGCAGTCACCGGGGGACAGCAAATTCACCCCTCCACTTT.

CDR3 coding DNA: TGCAGCGTTCCTGGGACTAGCGCACAGCAGTTCTTC. This translates into CSVPGTSAQQFF. The V call is TRBV29-1, the J call TRBJ2-1, with 10 nucleotides matching TRBD2. Per the germline V gene, CDR1 is SQVTM and CDR2 is ANQGSEA. After removal of 5 bases from V and 11 bases from J, the junction contained 6 bases not matched to a gene. CDR3 length: 12 residues.

V gene TRBV3-1 (or the pseudogene TRBV3-2) combines with J gene TRBJ1-1; D remains ambiguous. V was clipped by 0 bases and J by 5 bases, with 10 bases between them. Germline CDR1 is LGHDT and CDR2 is YNNKEL (reference sequence). The CDR3 contains 14 residues. CDR3 in DNA: TGTGCCAGCAGCCAAGATATTATCAGGACTGAAGCTTTCTTT. It is translated as CASSQDIIRTEAFF.

The chain employs TRBV7-9 and TRBJ2-3; TRBD2 matches at 7 bases. V trimming: 6 bases; J trimming: 4 bases; junction bases outside the gene matches: 7. CDR3 length equals 14 residues. The germline V gene encodes CDR1 SEHNR and CDR2 FQNEAQ (reference sequence). CDR3 nucleotide sequence: TGTGCCAGCAGGGGAGGGCAAGGGGCAGATACGCAGTATTTT. It specifies CASRGGQGADTQYF.

To note about this clone: The identical CDR3 is also encoded by other nucleotide sequences in the sample. The rearrangement joins TRBV19 to TRBJ1-1; D ambiguous. Trimming took off 1 base at V and 1 base at J, with 1 base between the two ends. The CDR3 spans 12 residues. Per the germline V gene, CDR1 is LNHDA and CDR2 is SQIVND (reference sequence). The CDR3 loop reads CASSIGNTEAFF. The DNA for the CDR3 is TGTGCCAGTAGTATAGGGAACACTGAAGCTTTCTTT.

This chain links TRBV28 with TRBJ2-1; the D call may be TRBD1 or TRBD2 (5 bases each). Germline CDR1 MDHEN, CDR2 SYDVKM. Deletions cut 5 bases from V and 8 bases from J, with 19 bases between. This CDR3 contains 15 residues. The CDR3 protein is CASSGMGTKGYEQFF. The CDR3 DNA reads as TGTGCCAGCAGTGGGATGGGGACCAAAGGCTATGAGCAGTTCTTC.

J is TRBJ1-1 and V is TRBV30; D may be TRBD1 (5 bases). The V gene lost 2 bases and the J gene lost 5 bases, with 15 bases spanning the gap. Germline CDR1 and CDR2: GTSNPN and SVGIG (reference sequence). This CDR3 spans 14 amino acids. DNA for the CDR3: TGTGCCTGGAGTTCAACCAACAGGAAGACTGAAGCTTTCTTT. Amino acids: CAWSSTNRKTEAFF.

Only one count was recorded for this clone. The chain has TRBV6-5 and TRBJ2-7; 7 nucleotides agree with TRBD2. Trimming at V came to 6 bases and at J to 7 bases, leaving 6 bases not matched to a gene. The CDR3 sequence is 12 residues long. Germline V gene sequence: CDR1 MNHEY, CDR2 SVGAGI. The CDR3 here is CASSRTSAEQYF. The CDR3 nucleotides are TGTGCCAGCAGCCGAACTAGCGCAGAGCAGTACTTC.

CDR3 in amino acids: CASSILRTGGRTEAFF. The CDR3 DNA reads as TGTGCCAGTAGTATACTCCGGACAGGGGGCAGGACTGAAGCTTTCTTT. The chain joins TRBV19 to TRBJ1-1; 11 nucleotides agree with TRBD1. The germline CDR1 and CDR2 sequences are LNHDA and SQIVND (reference sequence). The CDR3 extends over 16 amino acids. With 2 bases clipped from V and 5 bases from J, the junction kept 7 bases outside the gene matches.

V is TRBV6-5 and J is TRBJ1-2, with no clear D. V dropped 10 bases and J dropped 2 bases, with 8 bases sitting between them. The CDR3 consists of 11 residues. Per the germline V gene, CDR1 is MNHEY and CDR2 is SVGAGI. This CDR3 reads CATIFNYGYTF. CDR3 nucleotide sequence: TGTGCCACCATTTTCAACTATGGCTACACCTTC.

The chain recombines TRBV4-1 with TRBJ2-7, with D possibly being TRBD1 (6 bases). Trimming took 2 bases from V and 3 from J, leaving 14 bases between them. CDR1 and CDR2 (germline): MGHRA, YSYEKL. The CDR3 spans 15 residues. The CDR3 is CASSQMTGWDYEQYF. The DNA for the CDR3 is TGCGCCAGCAGCCAAATGACAGGCTGGGACTACGAGCAGTACTTC.

This clone turned up a few times. The rearrangement links TRBV6-2 or TRBV6-3 to TRBJ1-3; D perhaps matches TRBD1 (5 bases). Germline CDR1 and CDR2: MNHEY and SVGEGT. The CDR3 has 14 amino acids. Trimming stripped 5 bases from V and 4 bases from J, with 12 bases between. DNA for the CDR3: TGTGCCAGCAGTCCGACAGTCCTGGGAAACACCATATATTTT. Translated: CASSPTVLGNTIYF.

The CDR3 protein is CASSLRDRGGYTF. The CDR3 nucleotides are TGTGCCAGCAGTTTAAGGGACAGGGGTGGCTACACCTTC. The chain combines TRBV28 with TRBJ1-2, with 10 bases matching TRBD1. The ends lost 2 bases at V and 7 bases at J; junction bases unmatched: 1. Per the germline V gene, CDR1 is MDHEN and CDR2 is SYDVKM. CDR3 length equals 13 residues.

V is TRBV7-6 and J is TRBJ2-1; D perhaps matches TRBD2 (5 bases). Trimming took 5 bases from V and 7 from J, leaving 15 bases between them. This CDR3 has 14 amino acids. CDR1 is SGHVS and CDR2 is FNYEAQ in the germline V gene. The CDR3 sequence is CASSRAVSGNEQFF. Written as DNA, the CDR3 is TGTGCCAGCAGCAGAGCGGTATCGGGGAATGAGCAGTTCTTC.

The J gene is TRBJ2-1, the V gene TRBV20-1; D uncertain. Deletions cut 2 bases from V and 5 bases from J, with 4 bases between. The CDR3 covers 11 residues. Germline V lookup: CDR1 DFQATT, CDR2 SNEGSKA (reference sequence). CDR3 sequence (DNA): TGCAGTGCTAGAAGGGACAATGAGCAGTTCTTC. This translates into CSARRDNEQFF.

This sequence joins TRBV25-1 and TRBJ2-1; D is perhaps TRBD1 (6 bases). Trimming took 4 bases from V and 5 from J, leaving 15 bases between them. There are 15 residues in the CDR3. The germline CDR1 and CDR2 sequences are MGHDK and SYGVNS. In DNA, the CDR3 is TGTGCCAGCAGTGTCTCCGGGACACTTAACAATGAGCAGTTCTTC. Residues: CASSVSGTLNNEQFF.

The gene calls are TRBV6-2 or TRBV6-3 and TRBJ2-5, with TRBD2 matching over 13 bases. J lost 6 bases, V lost 6 bases, and 10 bases had no gene match. This CDR3 has 16 residues. In germline, CDR1 is MNHEY, CDR2 SVGEGT. The CDR3: CASSPRAGTSGKTQYF. The CDR3 DNA sequence: TGTGCCAGCAGCCCTAGAGCCGGGACTAGCGGGAAGACCCAGTACTTC.

This chain uses TRBV27 with TRBJ2-7; TRBD2 matches at 10 bases. V shed 6 bases and J 6 bases; nucleotides not matched to a gene: 8. Germline V gene sequence: CDR1 MNHEY, CDR2 SMNVEV (reference sequence). The CDR3 has 14 amino acids. For the CDR3, the DNA is TGTGCCAGCAGGAAAGCGGGAGGGCCCGGCGAGCAGTACTTC. As protein: CASRKAGGPGEQYF.

The chain recombines TRBV7-8 with TRBJ1-2; D is perhaps TRBD1 (6 bases). Germline V gene lookup returns CDR1 SGHVS and CDR2 FQNEAQ. V shed 2 bases and J shed 2 bases, with 18 bases lying between them. The CDR3 has 17 amino acids. The CDR3 region is CASSLKATQGVNYGYTF. In DNA form, the CDR3 reads TGTGCCAGCAGCTTAAAGGCCACACAGGGTGTCAACTATGGCTACACCTTC.